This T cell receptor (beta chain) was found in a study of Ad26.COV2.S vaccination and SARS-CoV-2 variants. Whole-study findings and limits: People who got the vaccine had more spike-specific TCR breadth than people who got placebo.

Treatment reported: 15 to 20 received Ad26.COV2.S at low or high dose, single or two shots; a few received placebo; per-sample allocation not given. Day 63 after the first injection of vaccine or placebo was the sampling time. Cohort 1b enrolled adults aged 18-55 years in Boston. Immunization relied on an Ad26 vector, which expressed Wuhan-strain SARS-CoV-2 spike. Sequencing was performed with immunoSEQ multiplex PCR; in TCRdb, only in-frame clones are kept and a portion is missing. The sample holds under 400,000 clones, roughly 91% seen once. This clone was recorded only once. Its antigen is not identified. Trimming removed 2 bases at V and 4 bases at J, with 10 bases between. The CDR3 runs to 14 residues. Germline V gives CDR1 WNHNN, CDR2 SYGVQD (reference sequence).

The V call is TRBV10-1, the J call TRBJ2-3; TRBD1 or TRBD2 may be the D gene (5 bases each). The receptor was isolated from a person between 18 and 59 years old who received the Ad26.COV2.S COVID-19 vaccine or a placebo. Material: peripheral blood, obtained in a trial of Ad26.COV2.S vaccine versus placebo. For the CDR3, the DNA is TGCGCCAGCAGTGAGGGGACGGGGCCAGATACGCAGTATTTT. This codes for CASSEGTGPDTQYF.